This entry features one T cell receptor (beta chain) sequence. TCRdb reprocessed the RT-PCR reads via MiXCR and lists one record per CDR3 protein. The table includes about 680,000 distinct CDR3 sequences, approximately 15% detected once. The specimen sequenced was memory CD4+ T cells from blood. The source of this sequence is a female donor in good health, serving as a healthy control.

CDR3 sequence reads: CASSESTGPTGELFF. The CDR3 nucleotides are TGTGCCAGCAGTGAATCGACAGGCCCCACCGGGGAGCTGTTTTTT. The V gene is TRBV2, the J gene TRBJ2-2, with D possibly matching TRBD1 (6 bases). The CDR3 sequence is 15 residues long. V gave up 2 bases and J gave up 4 bases, with 11 bases separating them. Germline V lookup: CDR1 SNHLY, CDR2 FYNNEI.